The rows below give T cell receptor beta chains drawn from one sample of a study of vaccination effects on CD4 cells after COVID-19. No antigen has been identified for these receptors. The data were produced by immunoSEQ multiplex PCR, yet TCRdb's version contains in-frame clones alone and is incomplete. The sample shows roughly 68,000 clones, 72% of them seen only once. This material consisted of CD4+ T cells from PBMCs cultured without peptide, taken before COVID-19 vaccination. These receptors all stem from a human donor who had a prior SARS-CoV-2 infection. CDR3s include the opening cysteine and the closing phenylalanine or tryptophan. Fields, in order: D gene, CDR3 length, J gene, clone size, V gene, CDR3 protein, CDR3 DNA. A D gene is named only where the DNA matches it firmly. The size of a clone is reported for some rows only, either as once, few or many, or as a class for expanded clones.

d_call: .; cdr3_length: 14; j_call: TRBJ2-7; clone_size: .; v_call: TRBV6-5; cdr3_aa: CASSLNPSSYEQYF; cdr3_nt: TGTGCCAGCAGTTTGAATCCCAGCTCCTACGAGCAGTACTTC
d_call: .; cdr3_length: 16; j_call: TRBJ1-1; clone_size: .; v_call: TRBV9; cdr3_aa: CASSVGPDPPNTEAFF; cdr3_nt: TGTGCCAGCAGCGTAGGCCCTGATCCCCCCAACACTGAAGCTTTCTTT
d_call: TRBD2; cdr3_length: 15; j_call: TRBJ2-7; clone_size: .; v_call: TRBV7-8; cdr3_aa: CASSFIAGDENEQYF; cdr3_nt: TGTGCCAGCAGCTTTATAGCGGGAGATGAAAACGAGCAGTACTTC
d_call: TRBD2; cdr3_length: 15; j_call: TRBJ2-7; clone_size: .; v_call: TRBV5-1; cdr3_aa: CASSQIAGGVNEQYF; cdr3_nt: TGCGCCAGCAGCCAGATAGCGGGAGGAGTGAACGAGCAGTACTTC
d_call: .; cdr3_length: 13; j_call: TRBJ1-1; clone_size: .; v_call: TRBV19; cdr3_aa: CASRGVRGYEAFF; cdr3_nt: TGTGCCAGTAGAGGGGTGAGAGGCTATGAAGCTTTCTTT
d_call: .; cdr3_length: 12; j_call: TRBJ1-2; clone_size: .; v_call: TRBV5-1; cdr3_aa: CASGDRSYGYTF; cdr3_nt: TGCGCCAGCGGCGACAGGAGCTATGGCTACACCTTC
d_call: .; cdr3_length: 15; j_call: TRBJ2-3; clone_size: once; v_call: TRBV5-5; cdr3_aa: CASSSLTYGTDTQYF; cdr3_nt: TGTGCCAGCAGCTCCCTTACGTATGGCACAGATACGCAGTATTTT
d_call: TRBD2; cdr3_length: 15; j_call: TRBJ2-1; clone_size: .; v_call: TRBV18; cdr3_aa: CASEGTSGHYNEQFF; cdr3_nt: TGTGCCAGCGAAGGGACTAGCGGCCACTACAATGAGCAGTTCTTC
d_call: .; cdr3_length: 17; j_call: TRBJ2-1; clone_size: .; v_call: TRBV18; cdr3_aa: CASSPGSPGPGANEQFF; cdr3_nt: TGTGCCAGCTCACCTGGATCGCCCGGCCCAGGGGCCAATGAGCAGTTCTTC
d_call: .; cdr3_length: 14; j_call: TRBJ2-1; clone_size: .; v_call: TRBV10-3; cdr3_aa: CAISESASKNEQFF; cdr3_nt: TGTGCCATCAGTGAGTCGGCTAGCAAGAATGAGCAGTTCTTC
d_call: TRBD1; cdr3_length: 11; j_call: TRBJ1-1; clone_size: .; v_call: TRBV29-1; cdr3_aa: CSARQGSEAFF; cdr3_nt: TGCAGCGCTAGACAGGGCTCTGAAGCTTTCTTT
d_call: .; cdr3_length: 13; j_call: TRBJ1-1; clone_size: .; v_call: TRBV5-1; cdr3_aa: CASSLGGGAEAFF; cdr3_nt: TGCGCCAGCAGCTTGGGCGGGGGGGCTGAAGCTTTCTTT
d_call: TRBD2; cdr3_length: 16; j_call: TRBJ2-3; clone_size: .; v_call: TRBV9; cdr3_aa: CASSSRTSLGTDTQYF; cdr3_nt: TGTGCCAGCAGCTCGAGGACTAGCTTGGGTACAGATACGCAGTATTTT
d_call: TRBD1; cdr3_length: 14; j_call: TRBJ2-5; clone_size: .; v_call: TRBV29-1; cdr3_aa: CSVERRQGRETQYF; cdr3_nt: TGCAGCGTTGAAAGGCGACAGGGGCGAGAGACCCAGTACTTC
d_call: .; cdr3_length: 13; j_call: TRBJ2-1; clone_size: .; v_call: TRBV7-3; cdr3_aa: CASSSFRGNEQFF; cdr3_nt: TGTGCCAGCAGCTCATTCCGGGGCAATGAGCAGTTCTTC
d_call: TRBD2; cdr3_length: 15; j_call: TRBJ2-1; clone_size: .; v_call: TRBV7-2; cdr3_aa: CASSHSGSSYNEQFF; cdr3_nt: TGTGCCAGCAGCCACAGCGGGAGCTCCTACAATGAGCAGTTCTTC
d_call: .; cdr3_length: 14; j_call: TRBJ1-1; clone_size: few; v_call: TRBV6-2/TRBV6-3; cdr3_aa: CASSYQGEYTEAFF; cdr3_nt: TGTGCCAGCAGTTACCAGGGAGAGTACACTGAAGCTTTCTTT
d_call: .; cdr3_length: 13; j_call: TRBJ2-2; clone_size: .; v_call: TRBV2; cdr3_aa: CASRTRRTGELFF; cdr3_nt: TGTGCCAGCAGGACTAGACGAACCGGGGAGCTGTTTTTT
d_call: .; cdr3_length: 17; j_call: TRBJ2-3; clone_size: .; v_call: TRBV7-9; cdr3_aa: CASSLARFAGSTDTQYF; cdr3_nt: TGTGCCAGCAGCTTAGCTCGATTTGCGGGAAGCACAGATACGCAGTATTTT
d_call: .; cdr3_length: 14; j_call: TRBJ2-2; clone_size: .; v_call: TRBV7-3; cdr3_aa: CASSLGLGTGELFF; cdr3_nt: TGTGCCAGCAGCTTGGGCCTAGGCACCGGGGAGCTGTTTTTT
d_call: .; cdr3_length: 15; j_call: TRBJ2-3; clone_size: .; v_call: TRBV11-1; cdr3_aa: CASSPLLAGEDTQYF; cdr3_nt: TGTGCCAGCAGCCCGCTACTGGCAGGGGAAGATACGCAGTATTTT
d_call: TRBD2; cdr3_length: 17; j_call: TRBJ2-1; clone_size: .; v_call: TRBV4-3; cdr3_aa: CASSQTRLAEYYNEQFF; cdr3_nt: TGCGCCAGCAGCCAAACGAGACTAGCGGAGTACTACAATGAGCAGTTCTTC
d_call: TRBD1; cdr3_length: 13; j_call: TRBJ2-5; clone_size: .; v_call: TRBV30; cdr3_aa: CAWNRGLQETQYF; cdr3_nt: TGTGCCTGGAACAGGGGGTTGCAAGAGACCCAGTACTTC
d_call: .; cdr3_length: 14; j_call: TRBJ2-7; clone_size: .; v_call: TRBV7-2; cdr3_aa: CASSLFAASYEQYF; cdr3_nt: TGTGCCAGCAGCTTATTCGCGGCCTCCTACGAGCAGTACTTC
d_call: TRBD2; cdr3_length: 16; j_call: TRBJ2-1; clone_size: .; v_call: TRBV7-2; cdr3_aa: CASSLAERGGPNEQFF; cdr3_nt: TGTGCCAGCAGCTTAGCGGAGCGGGGGGGTCCGAATGAGCAGTTCTTC
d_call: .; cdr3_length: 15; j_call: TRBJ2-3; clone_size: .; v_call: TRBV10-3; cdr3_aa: CAISEKASSTDTQYF; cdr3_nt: TGTGCCATCAGTGAGAAGGCAAGTTCCACAGATACGCAGTATTTT
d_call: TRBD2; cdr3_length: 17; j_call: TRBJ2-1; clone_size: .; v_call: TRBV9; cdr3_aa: CASSEGTSGGSYNEQFF; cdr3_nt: TGTGCCAGCAGCGAAGGGACTAGCGGAGGCTCCTACAATGAGCAGTTCTTC
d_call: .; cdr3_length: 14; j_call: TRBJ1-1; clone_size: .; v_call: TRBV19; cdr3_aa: CASSFLSGQTEAFF; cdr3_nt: TGTGCCAGTAGTTTTCTCTCAGGGCAGACTGAAGCTTTCTTT
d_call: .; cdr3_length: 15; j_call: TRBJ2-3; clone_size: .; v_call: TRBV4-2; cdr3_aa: CASSPRHLSTDTQYF; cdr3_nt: TGTGCCAGCAGCCCTAGACACCTAAGCACAGATACGCAGTATTTT
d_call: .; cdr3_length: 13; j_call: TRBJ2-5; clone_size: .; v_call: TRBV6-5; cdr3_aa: CASNRQAQETQYF; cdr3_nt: TGTGCCAGCAATAGACAGGCCCAAGAGACCCAGTACTTC
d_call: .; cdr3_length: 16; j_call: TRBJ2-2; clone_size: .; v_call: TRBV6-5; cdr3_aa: CASSYSVLQGSGELFF; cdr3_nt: TGTGCCAGCAGTTACTCGGTTCTGCAGGGCTCCGGGGAGCTGTTTTTT
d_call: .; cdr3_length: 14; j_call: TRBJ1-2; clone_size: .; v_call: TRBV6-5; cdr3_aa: CASSYSKLISGYTF; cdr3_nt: TGTGCCAGCAGTTACTCGAAACTGATTAGTGGCTACACCTTC
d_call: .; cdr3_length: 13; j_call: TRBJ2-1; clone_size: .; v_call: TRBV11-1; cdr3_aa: CASSPGPYNEQFF; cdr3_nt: TGTGCCAGCAGCCCTGGACCCTACAATGAGCAGTTCTTC
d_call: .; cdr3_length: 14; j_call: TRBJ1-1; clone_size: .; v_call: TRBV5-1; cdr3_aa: CASSLSRLNTEAFF; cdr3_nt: TGCGCCAGCAGCTTGTCACGGCTGAACACTGAAGCTTTCTTT
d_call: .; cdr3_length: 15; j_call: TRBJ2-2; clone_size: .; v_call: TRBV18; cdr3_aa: CASSPGRMNTGELFF; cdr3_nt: TGTGCCAGCTCTCCGGGACGGATGAACACCGGGGAGCTGTTTTTT
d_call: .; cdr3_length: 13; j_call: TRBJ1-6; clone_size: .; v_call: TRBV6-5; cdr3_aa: CASSYDLSSPLHF; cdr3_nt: TGTGCCAGCAGTTACGACTTGTCGTCACCCCTCCACTTT
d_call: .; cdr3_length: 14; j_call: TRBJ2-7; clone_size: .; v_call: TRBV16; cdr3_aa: CASSQSRQSYEQYF; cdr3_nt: TGTGCCAGCAGCCAATCGCGACAGAGCTACGAGCAGTACTTC
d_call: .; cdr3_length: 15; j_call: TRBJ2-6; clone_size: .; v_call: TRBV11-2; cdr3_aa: CASSRQVSGANVLTF; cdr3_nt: TGTGCCAGCAGCAGACAGGTCTCTGGGGCCAACGTCCTGACTTTC